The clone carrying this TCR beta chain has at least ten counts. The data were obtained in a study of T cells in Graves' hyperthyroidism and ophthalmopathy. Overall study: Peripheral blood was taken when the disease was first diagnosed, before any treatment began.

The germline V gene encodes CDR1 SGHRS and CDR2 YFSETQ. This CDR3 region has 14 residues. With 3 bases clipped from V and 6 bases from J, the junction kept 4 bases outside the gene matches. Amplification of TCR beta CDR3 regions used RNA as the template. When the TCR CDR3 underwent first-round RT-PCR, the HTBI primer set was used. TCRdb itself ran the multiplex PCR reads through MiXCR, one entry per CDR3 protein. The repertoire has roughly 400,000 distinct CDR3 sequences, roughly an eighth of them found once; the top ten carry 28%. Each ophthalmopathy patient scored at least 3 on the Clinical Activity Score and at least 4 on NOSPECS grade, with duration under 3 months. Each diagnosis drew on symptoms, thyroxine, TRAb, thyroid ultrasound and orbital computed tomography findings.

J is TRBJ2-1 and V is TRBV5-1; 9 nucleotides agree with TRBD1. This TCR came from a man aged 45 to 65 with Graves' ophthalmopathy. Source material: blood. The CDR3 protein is CASSSGQGRNEQFF. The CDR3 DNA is TGCGCCAGCAGCTCGGGACAGGGTCGCAATGAGCAGTTCTTC.